The rows below give T cell receptor beta chains drawn from one sample of a study of blood T cells in healthy people across ages. TCRdb reanalysed the 5' RACE reads using MiXCR and keeps one entry per CDR3 protein. This table has 350,000 to 450,000 distinct CDR3 sequences, about 52% appearing once. The sample comprised blood. These receptors were taken from a man aged 60 to 69 in good health. The CDR3 runs from the conserved cysteine through the conserved F or W. A D gene is named only where the DNA matches it firmly.

V gene,J gene,D gene,CDR3 protein
TRBV5-5,TRBJ2-1,TRBD2,CASSPLGAGSPNEQFF
TRBV27,TRBJ2-1,-,CASSVGYPNEQFF
TRBV5-6,TRBJ2-1,TRBD2,CASSLERGNEQFF
TRBV12-3/TRBV12-4,TRBJ2-5,-,CASSPMVIQETQYF
TRBV29-1,TRBJ2-5,-,CSVFNRRNQETQYF
TRBV4-2,-,-,CASSQESYSNYEQYF
TRBV24-1,TRBJ2-7,-,CATREGQLTYEQYF
TRBV5-5,TRBJ2-1,-,CASSPEGGYNEQFF
TRBV14,TRBJ2-5,-,CASSQGGRTQETQYF
TRBV2,TRBJ2-3,-,CASLGLRSSPDTQYF